This paragraph covers one T cell receptor (beta chain) sequence. Profiled with immunoSEQ multiplex PCR; TCRdb holds only in-frame clones, not every one. Of about 310,000 clones in the sample, 80% to 90% were seen once. This sample stems from a study of blood T cell repertoires in COVID-19. Study at large: Researchers got acute and convalescent COVID-19 samples from the United States, Italy and Spain.

Trimming took 3 bases from V and 1 from J, leaving 16 bases between them. Germline CDR1 and CDR2: DFQATT and SNEGSKA (reference sequence). The CDR3 totals 16 residues. The rearrangement links TRBV20-1 to TRBJ1-5; the D gene is possibly TRBD1 (5 bases). Source material: peripheral blood. This sequence was found in a middle-aged man with active or convalescent COVID-19. The CDR3 DNA sequence: TGCAGTGCTAGTAACGGGGCCGGGGGGAGCAATCAGCCCCAGCATTTT. Translated, it gives CSASNGAGGSNQPQHF.